These T cell receptor beta chains were read from a single sample in a study of monozygotic twins with inflammatory bowel disease. TCRdb reprocessed the 5' RACE reads, with one entry per CDR3 protein and no DNA. The repertoire table contains approximately 110,000 distinct CDR3 sequences. Sequencing used blood. All receptors derive from a human donor with ulcerative colitis or Crohn's disease, or a healthy co-twin of an affected twin (not recorded which). The CDR3 runs from the conserved cysteine through the conserved F or W.

j_call: TRBJ2-7; v_call: TRBV7-2; cdr3_length: 13; cdr3_aa: CASSTTSSYEQYF
j_call: TRBJ2-1; v_call: TRBV4-2; cdr3_length: 15; cdr3_aa: CASSQLGNKVGEQFF
j_call: TRBJ1-5; v_call: TRBV6-5; cdr3_length: 17; cdr3_aa: CASRRRGGAPGNQPQHF
j_call: TRBJ2-1; v_call: TRBV12-3/TRBV12-4; cdr3_length: 15; cdr3_aa: CASSETGLVYNEQFF
j_call: TRBJ2-5; v_call: TRBV7-9; cdr3_length: 13; cdr3_aa: CASSSDSQETQYF
j_call: TRBJ2-1; v_call: TRBV12-3/TRBV12-4; cdr3_length: 14; cdr3_aa: CASSRTSGSHEQFF
j_call: TRBJ2-5; v_call: TRBV7-2; cdr3_length: 13; cdr3_aa: CASSSDWGGTQYF
j_call: TRBJ2-5; v_call: TRBV5-1; cdr3_length: 14; cdr3_aa: CASSLGGTRETQYF
j_call: TRBJ1-1; v_call: TRBV7-2; cdr3_length: 13; cdr3_aa: CASGFQGGTEAFF
j_call: TRBJ2-3; v_call: TRBV30; cdr3_length: 15; cdr3_aa: CAWRWTSGSTDTQYF
j_call: TRBJ1-1; v_call: TRBV27; cdr3_length: 12; cdr3_aa: CASSLEGSEAFF
j_call: TRBJ2-5; v_call: TRBV29-1; cdr3_length: 15; cdr3_aa: CSAWTSGRAPETQYF
j_call: TRBJ2-1; v_call: TRBV12-3/TRBV12-4; cdr3_length: 17; cdr3_aa: CAGSPASGLAGHNEQFF
j_call: TRBJ1-2; v_call: TRBV7-2; cdr3_length: 14; cdr3_aa: CASSPGGSNYGYTF
j_call: TRBJ2-1; v_call: TRBV7-2; cdr3_length: 14; cdr3_aa: CASSGLRESGEQFF
j_call: TRBJ2-2; v_call: TRBV14; cdr3_length: 17; cdr3_aa: CASSYGQGAINTGELFF
j_call: TRBJ2-1; v_call: TRBV12-3/TRBV12-4; cdr3_length: 20; cdr3_aa: CASRPRTGGLITSSYNEQFF
j_call: TRBJ2-1; v_call: TRBV9; cdr3_length: 19; cdr3_aa: CASSIGLGGLHQPNNEQFF
j_call: TRBJ2-1; v_call: TRBV7-9; cdr3_length: 16; cdr3_aa: CASRDVTSGTYNEQFF
j_call: TRBJ2-3; v_call: TRBV6-6; cdr3_length: 13; cdr3_aa: CASSSRQYDTQYF
j_call: TRBJ2-1; v_call: TRBV5-1; cdr3_length: 13; cdr3_aa: CASKAGGRSEQFF
j_call: TRBJ1-4; v_call: TRBV20-1; cdr3_length: 16; cdr3_aa: CSADRRTSGANEKLFF
j_call: TRBJ2-7; v_call: TRBV7-9; cdr3_length: 15; cdr3_aa: CASSLFEGIRNEQYF
j_call: TRBJ2-1; v_call: TRBV20-1; cdr3_length: 13; cdr3_aa: CSAVPPVVYEQFF
j_call: TRBJ2-1; v_call: TRBV28; cdr3_length: 14; cdr3_aa: CASTLSLVGGEQFF
j_call: TRBJ2-3; v_call: TRBV27; cdr3_length: 14; cdr3_aa: CATLGVEATDTQYF
j_call: TRBJ2-2; v_call: TRBV2; cdr3_length: 13; cdr3_aa: CASSVVVTGELFF
j_call: TRBJ2-1; v_call: TRBV5-1; cdr3_length: 16; cdr3_aa: CASSSQGRGSYNEQFF
j_call: TRBJ2-2; v_call: TRBV5-4; cdr3_length: 17; cdr3_aa: CASSLPGRGGGTGELFF